Listed below are T cell receptor beta chains from one sample, sequenced in a study of T cell repertoires in cytomegalovirus infection. These receptors are not linked to any known antigen. TCRdb re-analysed the reads in MiXCR, keeping a single row per CDR3 protein. In the table there are some 940,000 distinct CDR3 sequences, 31% of which are singletons. The sample here was cultured CD8+ T cells from PBMCs, taken from culture after CMV antigen stimulation. The receptors come from a human donor in good health (CMV status not recorded). Some clones in this sample may be carry-over from other donors' samples. Each CDR3 is given with its conserved first and last residue. Each record gives: V gene, CDR3 length, D gene, J gene, clone size, CDR3 DNA, CDR3 protein. A D gene is named only where the DNA matches it firmly. Only some rows state a clone size, as once, few, many or a class for expanded clones.

v_call: TRBV4-3
cdr3_length: 14
d_call: -
j_call: TRBJ2-3
clone_size: -
cdr3_nt: TGCGCCAGCAGCCAAGAAGGAGGGGGAGATACGCAGTATTTT
cdr3_aa: CASSQEGGGDTQYF

v_call: TRBV27
cdr3_length: 12
d_call: -
j_call: TRBJ1-1
clone_size: few
cdr3_nt: TGTGCCAGCAGCTTAGGCGGAAGCAAAGCTTTCTTT
cdr3_aa: CASSLGGSKAFF

v_call: TRBV6-2/TRBV6-3
cdr3_length: 18
d_call: TRBD2
j_call: TRBJ2-5
clone_size: few
cdr3_nt: TGTGCCAGCAGTCCCCCAGTGGGCCTAGCGGACCTCCAAGAGACCCAGTACTTC
cdr3_aa: CASSPPVGLADLQETQYF

v_call: TRBV14
cdr3_length: 15
d_call: TRBD1
j_call: TRBJ1-2
clone_size: few
cdr3_nt: TGTGCCAGCAGCCAAGGGACAGGGTGGCACTATGGCTACACCTTC
cdr3_aa: CASSQGTGWHYGYTF

v_call: TRBV7-2
cdr3_length: 18
d_call: -
j_call: TRBJ1-5
clone_size: many
cdr3_nt: TGTGCCAGCAGCTTAGGGGCGGGACACGTTTATAGCAATCAGCCCCAGCATTTT
cdr3_aa: CASSLGAGHVYSNQPQHF

v_call: TRBV7-2
cdr3_length: 12
d_call: -
j_call: TRBJ2-1
clone_size: -
cdr3_nt: TGTGCCATCTACAGGTATAACAATGAGCAGTTCTTC
cdr3_aa: CAIYRYNNEQFF

v_call: TRBV27
cdr3_length: 16
d_call: -
j_call: TRBJ2-4
clone_size: -
cdr3_nt: TGTGCCAGCAGTTCCAGACAGGCCCTAGCCAAAAACATTCAGTACTTC
cdr3_aa: CASSSRQALAKNIQYF

v_call: TRBV4-1
cdr3_length: 14
d_call: -
j_call: TRBJ2-3
clone_size: -
cdr3_nt: TGTGCCAGCAGCCAAAATCTGGGGACAGATACGCAGTATTTT
cdr3_aa: CASSQNLGTDTQYF

v_call: TRBV7-9
cdr3_length: 18
d_call: -
j_call: TRBJ2-1
clone_size: -
cdr3_nt: TGTGCCAGCAGCTTGACTACGGGACTGATCTACTCCTACAATGAGCAGTTCTTC
cdr3_aa: CASSLTTGLIYSYNEQFF

v_call: TRBV6-2/TRBV6-3
cdr3_length: 15
d_call: TRBD2
j_call: TRBJ2-5
clone_size: -
cdr3_nt: TGTGCCAGCACCTCGACGGGGGGGGCCGGGGAGACCCAGTACTTC
cdr3_aa: CASTSTGGAGETQYF

v_call: TRBV15
cdr3_length: 11
d_call: -
j_call: TRBJ2-4
clone_size: -
cdr3_nt: TGTGCCACCAGCAGAGGGGCAGAAATCCGCTTC
cdr3_aa: CATSRGAEIRF

v_call: TRBV2
cdr3_length: 14
d_call: TRBD2
j_call: TRBJ2-1
clone_size: -
cdr3_nt: TGTGCCAGCGATCGACTAGCGGGGTCAAATGAGCAGTTCTTC
cdr3_aa: CASDRLAGSNEQFF